This record concerns one T cell receptor (beta chain) sequence. The antigen it binds to is not known. No base qualities exist here, and no much larger clone lies one base off it. The CDR3 runs 14 residues from the cysteine to the phenylalanine. Only CDR3 DNA remains: 42 bases, in frame from the first base. Sequences MNHEY (CDR1) and SVGAGI (CDR2) are obtained from the germline V gene. Between the V and J ends, shortened by 4 bases and 3 bases respectively, the junction contains 12 bases. This record comes from a study of cytomegalovirus exposure and HLA in healthy donors (dated by TCRdb to about 2017). Concerning the study at large: An earlier analysis of approximately 640 of the donors reported 250 to 300 Gb of sequence data and 117 million unique TCR beta sequences from 150 million to 200 million T cells. An early release that covered 500 to 800 HLA-typed donors contained approximately 290 gigabases of sequencing data and some 87 million unique TCR sequences. Among the approximately 400 genotyped donors, around 79% belonged to the genetic ancestry cluster associated with self-reported Caucasian donors. The aim of the study was to test whether cataloging public T cell receptors could identify signatures of past pathogen exposure. Using immunosequencing, the study profiled T cell repertoires from around 670 subjects and related those repertoires to cytomegalovirus serostatus. A separate validation cohort of over 95 different subjects was used in addition to the roughly 700-subject first cohort. High-throughput TCR immunosequencing, statistical association of individual TCRs with disease status, and machine learning were combined to predict cytomegalovirus infection status. To study patterns of TCR occurrence, a later analysis re-analyzed previously published TCR beta repertoires from 600 to 750 donors and added high-resolution HLA genotyping. Rather than using new phenotypic data, the later analysis identified candidate immune exposures from TCR beta sequences and from how often those sequences occurred across donors. In an earlier analysis of 587 of the donors, high-throughput TCR beta sequencing was used to judge whether each TCR beta V gene segment behaved as functional or pseudogenic. Donor age, sex, ethnicity and CMV serostatus were collected together with the repertoire data. A later genetic analysis used genome-wide SNP genotypes for about 65% of the 666 donors, treating that subset as a discovery cohort. Every repertoire in the discovery cohort had been generated on one and the same sequencing platform. HLA typing covered class I and class II loci at four-digit resolution. Typing coverage differed by locus: A, B, C, DRB1 and DQB1 were typed in roughly 629-630 donors, DQA1 in around 500, DPA1 in around 580, and DPB1 in 450 to 480. Several DR-DQ haplotypes were handled as single units for association and clustering because linkage in the cohort was strong. On average, roughly 240,000 unique TCR beta nucleotide sequences were sequenced per donor among 398 genotyped donors of the cohort, with 15% to 20% of those sequences being non-productive. General findings and caveats noted by the study authors: Linkage disequilibrium might explain the correlated functional status among segregating V segments, but an unknown experimental factor could not be ruled out. For the cohort, immune exposure information was limited to CMV serostatus. Because some donors lacked HLA typing at each locus, the association tests relied only on the typed subset. The authors suggested that the approach could potentially be extended to other disease states and immunological phenotypes. According to a later analysis, most CMV-associated TCR beta chains appeared to be HLA-restricted, and the HLA associations seemed to be driven largely by CMV exposure. Sequencing depth was assumed to be roughly uniform across donors in the presence/absence analyses, though that assumption may not hold. According to a later analysis, TCR association rates differed among HLA loci, with DRB1 alleles showing the most associated TCRs and HLA-C alleles showing the fewest. Only TCR beta chains were sequenced in this cohort, and the absence of alpha or paired-chain data limited detectable features. Across donors, most TCR sequences were observed very rarely, whereas some public TCRs were present in many individuals. A later analysis associated about 18,000 TCR beta sequences with specific HLA alleles at a false discovery rate of 0.05. A group of highly shared sequence variants was considered likely to be a technical artifact of the sequencing pipeline. Some IMGT-functional V segments, including TRBV6-2 and TRBV6-3, could not be told apart with the 87-base-pair reads, so those segments were excluded. The classifier was reported to diagnose cytomegalovirus status with high specificity and sensitivity in both the original cohort and the validation cohort. Three of the identified cytomegalovirus-associated TCR beta chains were confirmed in vitro to be specific for cytomegalovirus antigens. Assigning TCR associations to individual alleles was difficult when HLA alleles, especially DR and DQ, strongly co-occurred. Compared with equally common non-associated chains, HLA-associated TCR beta chains in a later analysis were more clonally expanded and had lower generation probabilities. In a later genetic analysis, a missense DCLRE1C variant was associated with V-gene and J-gene trimming of TCR beta chains, and the association was replicated in an independent cohort. Compared with the approximately 600-donor mean, donors in an Asian-associated ancestry cluster had fewer N-insertions in productive TCRs, according to a later genetic analysis. According to a later analysis, parvovirus B19, influenza, CMV and Epstein-Barr virus appeared linked to several top co-occurrence clusters. The study gave a list of 150 to 200 TCR beta chains associated with cytomegalovirus. A further reported finding was that TCR beta sequences accurately predicted the HLA-A and HLA-B alleles for most subjects in the first cohort. An earlier analysis of approximately 600 of the donors showed that most TCR beta V segments appeared in productive rearrangements either about 87% or about 30% of the time, which broadly matched IMGT annotations. Because counts were too low, seventeen rarely observed V segments, including chromosome 9 orphons, were left out of the earlier analysis of some 600 of the donors.

The library was made by the immunoSEQ multiplex PCR assay. For the multiplex PCR, a mixture combining 60 forward primers for TCR Vbeta segments and 13 reverse primers for TCR Jbeta segments was used. Amplification of the CDR3 region of rearranged TCR beta genes was performed with a multiplex PCR assay on genomic DNA. The Illumina HiSeq System was used to sequence the amplified TCR beta libraries as 87-base-pair reads. The paper's data handling went like this. A later analysis counted approximately 84 million unique TCR beta chains across the 550 to 750 repertoires, and roughly 10 million of these chains were shared by at least two donors. A nearest-neighbor algorithm error-corrected the raw reads and collapsed the reads into unique sequences, merging closely related sequences to remove PCR and sequencing errors. Alignment of CDR3 sequences to IMGT reference sequences was used to assign V, D and J gene segments. For a sequence to be retained, a match of at least six nucleotides to both a V gene segment and a J gene segment was required. Rearrangements were classified as productive when the CDR3 lacked stop codons and remained in frame with V and J, and all other rearrangements were classified as non-productive. CDR3 was defined by IMGT convention, running from the second conserved V-encoded cysteine to the conserved J-encoded phenylalanine. The earlier analysis of about 620 of the donors excluded sequences that lacked an unambiguous match to a single V gene segment. An earlier analysis of some 500 of the donors classified V segments as functional when productive rearrangements were above 56.7% and as segregating when the standard deviation between donors was above 5%. A statistical classification framework was built to diagnose cytomegalovirus status from the catalog of TCR beta chain sequences. In a later analysis, TCR nucleotide sequences were compared against IMGT/GENE-DB human TR gene sequences so that V and J genes could be assigned. A later analysis assigned CDR3 sequences and most-parsimonious VDJ recombination scenarios with the TCRdist pipeline. In a later analysis, each TCR beta chain was defined by its CDR3 amino acid sequence together with its V-gene family, and reads without a unique V-gene family were excluded. As a way to deal with suspected cross-contamination and a sequencing artifact, a later analysis dropped 592 nucleotide sequences that were highly shared and had low generation probability. For each public chain, a later analysis derived a clonal expansion index from normalized ranks of inferred template counts within each repertoire. In a later analysis, generation probabilities were computed with a VDJ recombination model fitted to out-of-frame rearrangements, and the resulting probabilities were checked against IGoR. A later analysis scored TCR-TCR, TCR-HLA and TCR-CMV co-occurrence with hypergeometric tests, applying a repertoire-size bias correction to TCR pairs. A later analysis estimated false discovery rates by permuting HLA or CMV assignments 20 times. In a later analysis, co-occurring TCRs were grouped using DBSCAN, with TCRdist sequence similarity added in when clustering inside HLA-allele-positive subsets. Repertoires with fewer than 30,000 or more than 120,000 public chains, plus five repertoires with anomalous nucleotide sharing, were excluded from co-occurrence clustering. This is the immuneACCESS table as TCRdb keeps it, with only in-frame sequences that have V and J called. A part of the clones is gone; compared with another copy, unresolved V genes explain less than half, and the rest is unexplained. V and J calls and clone size come straight from that table; D and trimming were deduced from the DNA. The sample profile shows about 130,000 clones; over 70% of them were found once. The ten largest clones take up 2.5% to 3.5% of the sample.

The cohort consisted of 600 or so healthy bone marrow donors. Cohort members were all nominally healthy when sampled, although unrecorded immune exposures were likely present. The donor was CMV seronegative and was included in the group of several hundred seronegative cohort members. Every donor gave a peripheral blood sample, and the peripheral blood mononuclear cells from that sample were used for TCR beta sequencing. The Qiagen DNeasy Blood Extraction Kit was used to extract genomic DNA from the blood cell samples. This clonotype originated in a man aged 35-49 years in good health and CMV-seronegative. The sequence joins TRBV6-5 to TRBJ1-1; the D gene is possibly TRBD1, with 6 bases matching. The sample consisted of PBMCs. The CDR3 here reads CASSSRQAHTEAFF. At the DNA level, the sequence is TGTGCCAGCAGTTCAAGACAGGCCCACACTGAAGCTTTCTTT.